These 21 T cell receptor beta chains were all obtained from the same sample, sequenced in a study of cytomegalovirus exposure and HLA in healthy donors. TCRdb keeps only in-frame clones here, not all; method: immunoSEQ multiplex PCR. Here the sample spans some 170,000 clones, 70% to 90% being singletons. The material sequenced was PBMCs. These receptors came from a woman younger than 45 in good health and CMV-seronegative.

The genes are TRBV5-1 and TRBJ1-1; D gene uncertain. The germline CDR1 and CDR2 sequences are SGHRS and YFSETQ. The CDR3 loop spans 12 amino acids. The V gene lost 4 bases and the J gene lost 5 bases, with 9 bases spanning the gap. CDR3 sequence (DNA): TGCGCCAGCAGCCACGGAGAAACTGAAGCTTTCTTT. This encodes CASSHGETEAFF.

This rearrangement joins TRBV5-1 to TRBJ1-4, with D possibly TRBD1 on 5 matching bases. The CDR3 has 13 residues. CDR1 and CDR2 from the germline V gene are SGHRS and YFSETQ. Trimming shortened V by 0 bases and J by 8 bases, and 8 bases separated the two germline ends. This chain's CDR3 is CASSLGQSEKLFF. In nucleotides, the CDR3 is TGCGCCAGCAGCTTGGGACAGAGCGAAAAACTGTTTTTT.

The V gene is TRBV4-3, the J gene TRBJ2-2; TRBD2 might be the D (5 bases). This CDR3 region has 16 residues. Trimming stripped 1 base from V and 1 base from J, with 10 bases between. CDR1 is LGHNA and CDR2 is YSLEER in the germline V gene. The CDR3 sequence is CASSQGRRLNTGELFF. CDR3 nucleotides: TGCGCCAGCAGCCAAGGGAGGCGTTTGAACACCGGGGAGCTGTTTTTT.

The V and J genes are TRBV10-3 and TRBJ2-5, with no clear D. The CDR3 contains 13 residues. In germline, CDR1 is ENHRY, CDR2 SYGVKD. Trimming shortened V by 4 bases and J by 2 bases, and 8 bases separated the two germline ends. In DNA form, the CDR3 reads TGTGCCATCAGTGTTGACGATCAAGAGACCCAGTACTTC. Translating it yields CAISVDDQETQYF.

The J gene is TRBJ2-2, the V gene TRBV9; 8 nucleotides match TRBD1. The V gene's germline CDR1 is SGDLS and CDR2 YYNGEE. With V trimmed by 0 bases and J by 4 bases, 8 bases remained unmatched. The length of the CDR3 is 17 residues. DNA of the CDR3: TGTGCCAGCAGCGTAGCATCCCAGGGGGCAGGCACCGGGGAGCTGTTTTTT. Amino acids: CASSVASQGAGTGELFF.

The gene calls are TRBV13 and TRBJ2-7; tentatively, D is TRBD1 (6 bases). The CDR3 is 14 residues long. Germline V gene sequence: CDR1 PRHDT, CDR2 FYEKMQ (reference sequence). V gave up 5 bases and J gave up 2 bases, with 13 bases separating them. The CDR3 is CASSVTPGAYEQYF. CDR3 bases: TGTGCCAGCAGCGTGACACCAGGGGCCTACGAGCAGTACTTC.

The chain combines TRBV7-2 with TRBJ2-1; 7 bases line up with TRBD2. V dropped 1 base and J dropped 9; count of bases not matched to a gene: 9. In germline, CDR1 is SGHTA, CDR2 FQGNSA. This CDR3 spans 15 amino acids. CDR3 sequence (DNA): TGTGCCAGCAGCTTAGATAGGCGGGAGTTGGGTGAGCAGTTCTTC. Residues: CASSLDRRELGEQFF.

The chain joins TRBV7-7 to TRBJ2-2; no clear D. V dropped 6 bases and J dropped 0 bases, with 11 bases sitting between them. The CDR3 loop spans 15 amino acids. Per germline, CDR1 SSHAT and CDR2 FNYEAQ (reference sequence). CDR3 DNA: TGTGCCAGCAGAGAAAGCCTCACGAACACCGGGGAGCTGTTTTTT. This codes for CASRESLTNTGELFF.

The J gene is TRBJ1-5, the V gene TRBV7-6, with 8 bases fitting TRBD1. CDR3 length equals 16 residues. Germline CDR1 and CDR2: SGHVS and FNYEAQ. J lost 0 bases, V lost 4 bases, and 5 bases had no gene match. The CDR3 protein is CASSCKDRGSNQPQHF. The CDR3 DNA is TGTGCCAGCAGCTGCAAAGACAGGGGTAGCAATCAGCCCCAGCATTTT.

The CDR3, as DNA: TGTGCCAGCAGCTTACCAGGGGCCTACGAGCAGTACTTC. It is translated as CASSLPGAYEQYF. The chain combines TRBV7-9 with TRBJ2-7; tentatively, D is TRBD1 (6 bases). Trimming removed 2 bases at V and 2 bases at J, with 7 bases between. CDR3 length equals 13 residues. Germline V CDR1 and CDR2: SEHNR, FQNEAQ (reference sequence).

This clone was seen a handful of times. V is TRBV5-1 and J is TRBJ1-2; 12 bases agree with TRBD1. CDR1 SGHRS and CDR2 YFSETQ come from the germline V gene. The CDR3 extends over 17 amino acids. V shed 4 bases, J shed 1 base, and the junction held 8 bases outside the gene matches. In DNA, the CDR3 is TGCGCCAGCAGCACTGGGACAGGGGGCAGGAGTAACTATGGCTACACCTTC. Amino acids: CASSTGTGGRSNYGYTF.

The chain recombines TRBV2 with TRBJ2-1; D is unresolved. Deletions cut 7 bases from V and 0 bases from J, with 19 bases between. The V gene's germline CDR1 is SNHLY and CDR2 FYNNEI. The CDR3 covers 17 residues. CDR3 sequence reads: CASTVFRRPSSYNEQFF. Here the CDR3 DNA reads TGTGCCAGCACGGTCTTTAGGCGCCCGAGCTCCTACAATGAGCAGTTCTTC.

The chain links TRBV7-6 to TRBJ2-2; the match to TRBD2 covers 13 bases. The trim removed 1 base at V and 0 bases at J, leaving 2 bases unmatched. The CDR3 is 18 residues long. In germline, CDR1 is SGHVS, CDR2 FNYEAQ. The CDR3: CASSLGTSGRPNTGELFF. In DNA, the CDR3 is TGTGCCAGCAGCTTAGGGACTAGCGGGAGACCGAACACCGGGGAGCTGTTTTTT.

The rearrangement links TRBV5-4 to TRBJ2-7; 11 nucleotides match TRBD2. Germline lookup yields CDR1 SGHNT and CDR2 YYREEE (reference sequence). This CDR3 has 14 amino acids. V lost 4 bases, J lost 3 bases, and 3 bases stayed unmatched. Here the CDR3 DNA reads TGTGCCAGCAGCCCGGGACTAGCGGACTACGAGCAGTACTTC. This codes for CASSPGLADYEQYF. The full variable domain, rest sourced from reference TRBV5-4 and TRBJ2-7, is ETGVTQSPTHLIKTRGQQVTLRCSSQSGHNTVSWYQQALGQGPQFIFQYYREEENGRGNFPPRFSGLQFPNYSSELNVNALELDDSALYLCASSPGLADYEQYFGPGTRLTVT.

The chain carries TRBV27 and TRBJ2-5; a possible D gene is TRBD2 (6 bases). Germline CDR1 and CDR2: MNHEY and SMNVEV (reference sequence). The ends were cut back, 3 bases at V and 0 bases at J, with 11 bases in the middle. This CDR3 has 15 amino acids. The CDR3 DNA is TGTGCCAGCAGTTTTGGTGGGAGGCACCAAGAGACCCAGTACTTC. It yields the protein CASSFGGRHQETQYF.

V and J are TRBV7-2 and TRBJ1-2; the match to TRBD1 covers 10 bases. Germline loops: CDR1 SGHTA, CDR2 FQGNSA. V was pared by 5 bases and J by 4 bases, with 7 bases of the junction left unmatched. This CDR3 spans 15 amino acids. CDR3 nucleotides: TGTGCCAGCAGCCCAGGGACAGGGGAACGCTATGGCTACACCTTC. Translated: CASSPGTGERYGYTF.

V gene TRBV7-2 combines with J gene TRBJ2-3; 8 bases are a match to TRBD2. Germline loops: CDR1 SGHTA, CDR2 FQGNSA. This CDR3 has 16 residues. The V and J ends lost 3 bases and 0 bases, in that order; junction bases with no gene match: 5. CDR3 sequence: CASSFQPSGSTDTQYF. CDR3 coding DNA: TGTGCCAGCAGCTTTCAACCTAGCGGGAGCACAGATACGCAGTATTTT.

The chain's CDR3 is CASSSQQLSGELFF. In nucleotides, the CDR3 is TGTGCCAGCAGCTCCCAGCAGTTAAGCGGGGAGCTGTTTTTT. V and J are TRBV9 and TRBJ2-2; D not certain. V was trimmed by 4 bases and J by 7 bases, leaving 14 bases between them. CDR1 SGDLS and CDR2 YYNGEE come from the germline V gene. The CDR3 is 14 residues long.

The chain recombines TRBV6-6 with TRBJ1-3; D may be TRBD1 (5 bases). The CDR3 totals 14 residues. Germline V gene sequence: CDR1 MNHNY, CDR2 SVGAGI (reference sequence). Trimming removed 7 bases from V and 0 bases from J, with 10 bases in between. The CDR3 protein is CASNWGLSGNTIYF. The CDR3, as DNA: TGTGCCAGCAACTGGGGCCTCTCTGGAAACACCATATATTTT.

The chain employs TRBV4-3 and TRBJ1-1; tentative D call: TRBD1 (5 bases). Germline V gene data show CDR1 as LGHNA and CDR2 as YSLEER. Between the trimmed V and J ends, which lost 0 bases and 9 bases, there was a span of 11 bases. The CDR3 contains 13 residues. The CDR3 nucleotides are TGCGCCAGCAGCCAAGATAGGGGAAGTCAAGCTTTCTTT. As protein: CASSQDRGSQAFF.

The V call is TRBV7-2, the J call TRBJ1-1; no reliable D call. CDR1 SGHTA and CDR2 FQGNSA come from the germline V gene. Trimming left V 5 bases short and J 6 bases short, with 13 bases between. The CDR3 sequence is 13 residues long. The CDR3 DNA follows: TGTGCCAGCAGCCGAATATCCAAGGCTGAAGCTTTCTTT. Its protein product is CASSRISKAEAFF.